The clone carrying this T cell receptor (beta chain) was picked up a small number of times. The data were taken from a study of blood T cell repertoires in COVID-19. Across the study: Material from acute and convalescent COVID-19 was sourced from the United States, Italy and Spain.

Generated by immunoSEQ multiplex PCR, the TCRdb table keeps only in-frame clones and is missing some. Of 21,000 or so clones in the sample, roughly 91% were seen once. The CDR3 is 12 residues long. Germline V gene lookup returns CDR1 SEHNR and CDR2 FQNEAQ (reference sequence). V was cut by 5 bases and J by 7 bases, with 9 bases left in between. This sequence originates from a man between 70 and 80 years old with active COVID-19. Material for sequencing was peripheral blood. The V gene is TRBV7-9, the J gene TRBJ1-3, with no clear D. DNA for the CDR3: TGTGCCAGCAGCCGACCAGCGAACACCATATATTTT. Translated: CASSRPANTIYF.